The following is a TCR beta chain sequence with its context. Its antigen is not identified. CDR3 length: 16 residues. Germline values: CDR1 SGHAT, CDR2 FQNNGV. The sample originates from a study of cytomegalovirus exposure and HLA in healthy donors. Both 60 Vbeta primers and 13 Jbeta primers went into the PCR. Clones were read by immunoSEQ multiplex PCR, and TCRdb kept only the in-frame ones, dropping some. The profile covers 150,000 to 200,000 clones, with approximately 80% appearing a single time and about 4% taken by the ten largest. Study-wide results and limits: The authors later linked a missense DCLRE1C variant to TCR beta V- and J-gene trimming. It emerged from a later analysis that several of the most significant clusters appeared to be linked to common viral pathogens.

The V and J genes are TRBV11-2 and TRBJ2-5, with a weak D call TRBD1 (5 bases). The J call is uncertain, as TRBJ2-7 better fits the DNA end. The receptor's source is a man aged 25 to 45 in good health and CMV-seropositive. The sequenced sample consisted of PBMCs. In DNA, the CDR3 is TGTGCCAGCAGCTTAGAACTAAGCCTAGGGGCCTACGAGCAGTACTTC. Protein product: CASSLELSLGAYEQYF.